This T cell receptor (beta chain) was retrieved from a study of T cells in Graves' hyperthyroidism and ophthalmopathy. Diagnostic decisions used clinical symptoms, serum thyroxine and TRAb, thyroid ultrasound and orbital computed tomography. CDR1 is SGHRS and CDR2 is YFSETQ in the germline V gene. V lost 6 bases and J 4 bases, leaving 26 bases between the germline ends. The CDR3 sequence is 18 residues long. Researchers amplified the TCR beta CDR3 regions from RNA transcripts. TCR CDR3 underwent first-round RT-PCR with the HTBI primer set. TCRdb recomputed calls from the multiplex PCR reads with MiXCR, one row per CDR3 protein. This table holds about 510,000 distinct CDR3 sequences, around 15% found once. This clonotype has at least ten counts. Its antigen is unidentified. Study-wide points: Blood also showed most of the thyroid clonotypes that were expanded above 0.001.

Sequencing input: blood. V and J are TRBV5-1 and TRBJ2-1; perhaps TRBD2 as D (7 bases). The clonotype originates from a woman between 40 and 55 years old with Graves' hyperthyroidism. The DNA of the CDR3 is TGCGCCAGCAAGTCAGGAGGGGGGGGTCCTACGGTTTACAATGAGCAGTTCTTC. Encoded protein: CASKSGGGGPTVYNEQFF.